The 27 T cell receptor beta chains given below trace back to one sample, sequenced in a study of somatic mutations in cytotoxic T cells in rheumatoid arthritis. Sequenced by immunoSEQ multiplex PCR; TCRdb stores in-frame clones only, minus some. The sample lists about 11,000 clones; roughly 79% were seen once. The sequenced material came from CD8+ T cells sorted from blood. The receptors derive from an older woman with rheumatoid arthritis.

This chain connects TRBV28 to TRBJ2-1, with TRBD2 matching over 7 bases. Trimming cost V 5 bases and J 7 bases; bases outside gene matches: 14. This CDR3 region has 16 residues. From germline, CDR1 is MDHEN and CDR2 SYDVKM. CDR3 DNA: TGTGCCAGCAGTGCCCCACCGGGACTACCGGAAAATGAGCAGTTCTTC. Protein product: CASSAPPGLPENEQFF.

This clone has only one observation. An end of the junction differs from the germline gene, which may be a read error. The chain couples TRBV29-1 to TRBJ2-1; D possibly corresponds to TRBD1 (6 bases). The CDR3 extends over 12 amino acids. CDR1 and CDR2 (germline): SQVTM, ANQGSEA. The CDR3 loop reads CSADGTYNEQLF. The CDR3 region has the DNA TGCAGCGCAGACGGGACATACAATGAGCAGCTCTTC.

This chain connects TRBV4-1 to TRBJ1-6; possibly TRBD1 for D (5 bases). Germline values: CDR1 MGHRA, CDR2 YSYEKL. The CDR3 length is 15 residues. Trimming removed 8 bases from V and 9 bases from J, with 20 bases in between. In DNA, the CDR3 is TGCGCCAGCGGGATCGCGGAGGGACCGGGTTCACCCCTCCACTTT. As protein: CASGIAEGPGSPLHF.

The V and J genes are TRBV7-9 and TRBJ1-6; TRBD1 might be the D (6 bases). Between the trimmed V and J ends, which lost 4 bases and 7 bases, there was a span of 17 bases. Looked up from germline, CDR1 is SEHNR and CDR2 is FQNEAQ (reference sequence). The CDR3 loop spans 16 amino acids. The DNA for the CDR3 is TGTGCCAGCAGCTCTGACCTTAGGGGGAAAAATTCACCCCTCCACTTT. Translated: CASSSDLRGKNSPLHF.

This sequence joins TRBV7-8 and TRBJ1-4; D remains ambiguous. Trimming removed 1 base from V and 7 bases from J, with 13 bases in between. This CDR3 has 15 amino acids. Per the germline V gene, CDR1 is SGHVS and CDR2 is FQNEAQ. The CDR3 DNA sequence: TGTGCCAGCAGCTTAGGCGCACGGGAAGGTGAAAAACTGTTTTTT. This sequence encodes CASSLGAREGEKLFF.

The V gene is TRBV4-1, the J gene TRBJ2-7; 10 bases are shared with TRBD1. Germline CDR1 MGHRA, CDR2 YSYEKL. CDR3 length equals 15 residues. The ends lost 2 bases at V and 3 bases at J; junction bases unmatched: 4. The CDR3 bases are TGCGCCAGCAGCCAAATGAGGACAGGGGGCTACGAGCAGTACTTC. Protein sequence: CASSQMRTGGYEQYF.

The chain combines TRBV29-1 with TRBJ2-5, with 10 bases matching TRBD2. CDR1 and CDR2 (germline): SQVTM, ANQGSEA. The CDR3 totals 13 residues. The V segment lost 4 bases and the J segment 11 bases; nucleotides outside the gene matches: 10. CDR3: CSVAAGGPEEQYF. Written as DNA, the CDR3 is TGCAGCGTTGCAGCGGGAGGGCCAGAAGAGCAGTACTTC.

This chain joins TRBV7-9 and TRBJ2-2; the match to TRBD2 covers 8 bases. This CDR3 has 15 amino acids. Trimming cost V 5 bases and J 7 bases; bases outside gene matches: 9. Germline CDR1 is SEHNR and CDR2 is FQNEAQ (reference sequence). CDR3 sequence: CASSRPGLGFGELFF. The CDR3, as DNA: TGTGCCAGCAGCCGTCCGGGACTAGGCTTCGGGGAGCTGTTTTTT.

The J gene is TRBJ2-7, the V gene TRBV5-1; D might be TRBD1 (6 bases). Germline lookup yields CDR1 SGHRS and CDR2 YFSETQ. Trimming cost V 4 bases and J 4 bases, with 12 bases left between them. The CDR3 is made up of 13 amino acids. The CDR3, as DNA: TGCGCCAGCAGCACCTCAACAGGGTACGAGCAGTACTTC. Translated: CASSTSTGYEQYF.

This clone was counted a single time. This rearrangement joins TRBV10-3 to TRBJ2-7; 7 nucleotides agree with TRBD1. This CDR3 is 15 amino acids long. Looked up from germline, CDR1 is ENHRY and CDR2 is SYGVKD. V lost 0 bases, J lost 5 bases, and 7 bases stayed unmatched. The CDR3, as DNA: TGTGCCATCAGTGAGTCTGCAGGGGGTTCGGACGAGCAGTACTTC. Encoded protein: CAISESAGGSDEQYF.

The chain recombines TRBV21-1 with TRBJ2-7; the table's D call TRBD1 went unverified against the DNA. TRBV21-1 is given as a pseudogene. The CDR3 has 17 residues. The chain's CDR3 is CASTLDRFHSGSYEQYF. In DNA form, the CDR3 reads TGTGCCAGCACCTTAGACAGGTTTCATTCCGGCTCCTACGAGCAGTACTTC.

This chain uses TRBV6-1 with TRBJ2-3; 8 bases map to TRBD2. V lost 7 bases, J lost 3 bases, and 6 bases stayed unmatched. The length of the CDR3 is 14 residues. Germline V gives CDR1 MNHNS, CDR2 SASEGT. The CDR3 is CASTDGGGTDTQYF. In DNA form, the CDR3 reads TGTGCCAGCACGGACGGGGGGGGGACAGATACGCAGTATTTT.

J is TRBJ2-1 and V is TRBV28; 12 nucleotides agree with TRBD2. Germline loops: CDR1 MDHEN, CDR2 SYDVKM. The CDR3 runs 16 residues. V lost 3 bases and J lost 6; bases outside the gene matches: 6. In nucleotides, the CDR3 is TGTGCCAGCAGTTTTGTCAGACTAGCGGGAGTCAATGAGCAGTTCTTC. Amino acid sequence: CASSFVRLAGVNEQFF.

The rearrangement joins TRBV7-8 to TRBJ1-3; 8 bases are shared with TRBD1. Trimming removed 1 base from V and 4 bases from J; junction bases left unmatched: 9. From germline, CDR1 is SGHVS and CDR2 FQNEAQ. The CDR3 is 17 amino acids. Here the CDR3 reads CASSLGPGQAPGNTIYF. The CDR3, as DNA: TGTGCCAGCAGCTTAGGACCGGGACAGGCTCCCGGAAACACCATATATTTT.

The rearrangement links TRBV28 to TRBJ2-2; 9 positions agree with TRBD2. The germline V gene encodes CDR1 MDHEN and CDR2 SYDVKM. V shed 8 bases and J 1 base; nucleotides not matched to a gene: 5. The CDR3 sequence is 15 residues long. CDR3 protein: CASRLLAGNTGELFF. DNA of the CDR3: TGTGCCAGCCGACTACTAGCGGGGAACACCGGGGAGCTGTTTTTT.

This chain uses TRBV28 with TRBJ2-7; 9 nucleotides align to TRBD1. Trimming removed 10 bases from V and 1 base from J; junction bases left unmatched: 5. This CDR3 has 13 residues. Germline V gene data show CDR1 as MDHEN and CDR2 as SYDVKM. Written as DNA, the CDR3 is TGTGCCACCCGGGACAGGGCATCCTACGAGCAGTACTTC. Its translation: CATRDRASYEQYF.

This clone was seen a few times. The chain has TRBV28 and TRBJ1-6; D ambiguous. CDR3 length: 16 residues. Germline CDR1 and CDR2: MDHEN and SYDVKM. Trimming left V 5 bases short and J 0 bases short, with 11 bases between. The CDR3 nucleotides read TGTGCCAGCAGTCGTGTCCTTAGCTCCTATAATTCACCCCTCCACTTT. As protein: CASSRVLSSYNSPLHF.

In DNA, the CDR3 is TGTGCCAGCAGTTTGAACCAGGGGATTAACTATGGCTACACCTTC. It translates to CASSLNQGINYGYTF. The J gene is TRBJ1-2, the V gene TRBV28, with D possibly matching TRBD1 (6 bases). This CDR3 region has 15 residues. Germline values: CDR1 MDHEN, CDR2 SYDVKM. The V gene lost 3 bases and the J gene lost 1 base, with 12 bases spanning the gap.

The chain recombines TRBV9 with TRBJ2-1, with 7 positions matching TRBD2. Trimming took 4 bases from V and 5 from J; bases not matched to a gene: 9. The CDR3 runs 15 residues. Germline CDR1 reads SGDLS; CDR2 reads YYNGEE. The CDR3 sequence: CASSPEGSGNNEQFF. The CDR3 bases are TGTGCCAGCAGCCCAGAAGGGAGCGGGAACAATGAGCAGTTCTTC.

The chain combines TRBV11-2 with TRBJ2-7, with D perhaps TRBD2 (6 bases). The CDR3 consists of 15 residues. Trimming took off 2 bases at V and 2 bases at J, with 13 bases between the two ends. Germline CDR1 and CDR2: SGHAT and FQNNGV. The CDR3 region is CASSLSSGYTYEQYF. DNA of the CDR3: TGTGCCAGCAGCTTAAGTAGCGGCTACACCTACGAGCAGTACTTC.

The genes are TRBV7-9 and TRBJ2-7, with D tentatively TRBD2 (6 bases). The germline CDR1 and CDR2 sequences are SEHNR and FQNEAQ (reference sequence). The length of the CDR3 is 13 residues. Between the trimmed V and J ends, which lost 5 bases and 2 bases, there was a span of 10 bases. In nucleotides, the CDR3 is TGTGCCAGCAGCCGGGAGCTTACCTACGAGCAGTACTTC. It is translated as CASSRELTYEQYF. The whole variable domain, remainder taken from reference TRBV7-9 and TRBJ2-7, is DTGVSQNPRHKITKRGQNVTFRCDPISEHNRLYWYRQTLGQGPEFLTYFQNEAQLEKSRLLSDRFSAERPKGSFSTLEIQRTEQGDSAMYLCASSRELTYEQYFGPGTRLTVT.

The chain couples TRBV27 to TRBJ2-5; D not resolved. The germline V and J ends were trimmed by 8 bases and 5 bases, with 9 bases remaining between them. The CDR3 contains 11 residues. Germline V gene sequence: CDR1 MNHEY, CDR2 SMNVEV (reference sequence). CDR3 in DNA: TGTGCCAGCTCGGGTCGTGAGACCCAGTACTTC. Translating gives CASSGRETQYF.

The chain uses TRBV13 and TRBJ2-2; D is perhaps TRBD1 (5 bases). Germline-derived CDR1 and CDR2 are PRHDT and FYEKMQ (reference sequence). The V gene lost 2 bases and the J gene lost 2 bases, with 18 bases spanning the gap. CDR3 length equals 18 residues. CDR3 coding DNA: TGTGCCAGCAGCTTATGGCAGGGTCCTCTCCTTAACACCGGGGAGCTGTTTTTT. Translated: CASSLWQGPLLNTGELFF.

The CDR3 nucleotides are TGTGCCAGCAGCCGTATAGGGGGACGCTATGGCTACACCTTC. It codes for CASSRIGGRYGYTF. V is TRBV7-9 and J is TRBJ1-2; TRBD1 is a possible D gene (6 bases). Trimming shortened V by 5 bases and J by 4 bases, and 14 bases separated the two germline ends. The CDR3 has 14 residues. Germline CDR1 SEHNR, CDR2 FQNEAQ (reference sequence).

The CDR3 coding sequence is TGTGCCAGCAGTCCATCAGGGGTTGTCAGTGAAAAACTGTTTTTT. Its translation: CASSPSGVVSEKLFF. This sequence joins TRBV27 and TRBJ1-4; tentatively, D is TRBD1 (6 bases). Deletions cut 5 bases from V and 7 bases from J, with 17 bases between. Germline CDR1 reads MNHEY; CDR2 reads SMNVEV (reference sequence). The CDR3 is 15 residues long.

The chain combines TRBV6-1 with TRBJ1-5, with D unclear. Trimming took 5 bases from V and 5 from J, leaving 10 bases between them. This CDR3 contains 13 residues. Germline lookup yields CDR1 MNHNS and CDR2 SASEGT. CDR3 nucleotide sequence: TGTGCCAGCAGTCCGGTCATATATCAGCCCCAGCATTTT. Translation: CASSPVIYQPQHF.

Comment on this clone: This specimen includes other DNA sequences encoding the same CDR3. The CDR3 nucleotides read TGTGCCAGTACCACAGGAATCTATGGCTACACCTTC. Its translation is CASTTGIYGYTF. The chain uses TRBV19 and TRBJ1-2, with D perhaps matching TRBD1 (5 bases). The V gene lost 7 bases and the J gene lost 4 bases, with 10 bases spanning the gap. CDR1 is LNHDA, CDR2 SQIVND, per germline (reference sequence). The CDR3 extends over 12 amino acids. Together with reference TRBV19 and TRBJ1-2, the CDR3 gives the full variable domain: DGGITQSPKYLFRKEGQNVTLSCEQNLNHDAMYWYRQDPGQGLRLIYYSQIVNDFQKGDIAEGYSVSREKKESFPLTVTSAQKNPTAFYLCASTTGIYGYTFGSGTRLTVV.